Listed below are T cell receptor beta chains from one sample, sequenced in a study of T cell responses to AZD1222 COVID-19 vaccine. Measured with immunoSEQ multiplex PCR; TCRdb has only the in-frame clones, and not every one. The sample includes over 130,000 clones, about 93% seen only once; the top ten take over 0.95%. Source: peripheral blood, taken on day 0 of AZD1222 vaccination. These receptors originate from an adult in good health. The CDR3 runs from the conserved cysteine through the conserved F or W. A D gene is named only where the DNA matches it firmly. Only part of the rows carry a size: once, few, many, or a class if the clone is expanded.

size | J | D | V | DNA | CDR3
few | TRBJ2-2 | - | TRBV5-4 | TGTGCCAGCAGCCAGGAAGTGGCCACCGGGGAGCTGTTTTTT | CASSQEVATGELFF
- | TRBJ1-6 | - | TRBV2 | TGTGCCAGCAGACAAGACATGAGCTATAATTCACCCCTCCACTTT | CASRQDMSYNSPLHF
- | TRBJ2-2 | - | TRBV6-5 | TGTGCCAGCCTCCTGGGGCCGGACACCGGGGAGCTGTTTTTT | CASLLGPDTGELFF
- | TRBJ1-1 | TRBD1 | TRBV2 | TGTGCCAGCAGTGAAGTTACAGGGGGGCCTGGGGCTTTCTTT | CASSEVTGGPGAFF
- | TRBJ1-1 | - | TRBV9 | TGTGCCAGCAGCTCGCCGCCTAACTCCAGATCAAACACTGAAGCTTTCTTT | CASSSPPNSRSNTEAFF
- | TRBJ2-3 | TRBD2 | TRBV28 | TGTGCCAGCAGTCCGCGGGGGACCCCAGATACGCAGTATTTT | CASSPRGTPDTQYF
- | TRBJ1-1 | - | TRBV19 | TGTGCCAGTAGTTTATTGGCAACCCTGGACACTGAAGCTTTCTTT | CASSLLATLDTEAFF
- | TRBJ1-4 | - | TRBV4-2 | TGTGCCACCTCGTCGGACTTATCAAATGAAAAACTGTTTTTT | CATSSDLSNEKLFF
- | TRBJ2-1 | TRBD1 | TRBV3-1/TRBV3-2 | TGTGCCAGCAGCCAAGGACCGGGACAGCTAAACAATGAGCAGTTCTTC | CASSQGPGQLNNEQFF
- | TRBJ2-4 | TRBD1 | TRBV28 | TGTGCCAGCAGTACGGGACAGTTTATTAGCATTCAGTACTTC | CASSTGQFISIQYF
- | TRBJ1-1 | - | TRBV7-9 | TGTGCCAGCAGCTTACGACAGGTTACGGACACTGAAGCTTTCTTT | CASSLRQVTDTEAFF
- | TRBJ1-2 | - | TRBV29-1 | TGCAGCGTCCAGGACCGTAACTATGGCTACACCTTC | CSVQDRNYGYTF